This T cell receptor (beta chain) originates from a study of beta chain features in type 1 diabetes. General observations from the study: People with Type 1 diabetes carried modestly yet significantly shorter TCRB CDR3s in all four CD4+ subsets.

CDR1 and CDR2 from the germline V gene are SGHDN and FVKESK. The V end lost 1 base, the J end lost 8 bases, and 11 bases lay between the germline ends. The CDR3 extends over 13 amino acids. Every bit of the isolated RNA underwent reverse transcription, so sequencing read expressed TCRB transcripts. Some clones are missing from TCRdb's copy, which holds only in-frame ones; the method was immunoSEQ multiplex PCR. The sample shows about 140,000 clones, 13% of them seen only once. This clone was seen a handful of times. Its antigen remains unknown. The specimen was central memory CD4+ T cells from blood. This TCR came from a man aged 18-30 years with type 1 diabetes. The chain uses TRBV14 and TRBJ1-2; D is undetermined. The CDR3 reads CASSQVGRIGYTF. Here the CDR3 DNA reads TGTGCCAGCAGCCAAGTCGGCAGGATAGGCTACACCTTC. The whole variable domain, filled in from reference TRBV14 and TRBJ1-2, reads EAGVTQFPSHSVIEKGQTVTLRCDPISGHDNLYWYRRVMGKEIKFLLHFVKESKQDESGMPNNRFLAERTGGTYSTLKVQPAELEDSGVYFCASSQVGRIGYTFGSGTRLTVV.